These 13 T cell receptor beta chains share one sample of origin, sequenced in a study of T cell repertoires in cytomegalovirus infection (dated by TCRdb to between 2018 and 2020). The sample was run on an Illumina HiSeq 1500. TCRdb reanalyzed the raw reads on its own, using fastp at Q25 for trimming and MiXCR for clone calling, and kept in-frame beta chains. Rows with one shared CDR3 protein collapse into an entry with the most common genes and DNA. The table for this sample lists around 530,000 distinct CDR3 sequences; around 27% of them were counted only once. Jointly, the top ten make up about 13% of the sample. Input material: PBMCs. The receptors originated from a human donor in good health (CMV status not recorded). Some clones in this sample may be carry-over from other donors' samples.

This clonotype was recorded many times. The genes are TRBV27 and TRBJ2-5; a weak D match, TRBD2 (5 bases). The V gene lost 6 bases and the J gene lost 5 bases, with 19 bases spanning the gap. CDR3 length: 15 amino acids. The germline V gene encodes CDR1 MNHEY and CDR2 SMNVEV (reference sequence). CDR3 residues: CASSPTRMKGETQYF. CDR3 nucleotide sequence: TGTGCCAGCAGCCCCACTAGAATGAAGGGCGAGACCCAGTACTTC.

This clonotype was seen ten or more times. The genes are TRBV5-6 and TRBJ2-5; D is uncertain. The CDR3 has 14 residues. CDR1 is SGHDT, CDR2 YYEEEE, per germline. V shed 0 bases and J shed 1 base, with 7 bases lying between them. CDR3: CASSLGVRQETQYF. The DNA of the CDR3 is TGTGCCAGCAGCTTGGGAGTTCGCCAAGAGACCCAGTACTTC.

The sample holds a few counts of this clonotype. The CDR3 is CATSDLAGETQYF. The CDR3 bases are TGTGCCACCAGTGACCTAGCGGGAGAGACCCAGTACTTC. This rearrangement joins TRBV24-1 to TRBJ2-5; 8 bases fit TRBD2. This CDR3 has 13 amino acids. V lost 4 bases, J lost 4 bases, and 1 base stayed unmatched. The germline gives CDR1 KGHDR, CDR2 SFDVKD.

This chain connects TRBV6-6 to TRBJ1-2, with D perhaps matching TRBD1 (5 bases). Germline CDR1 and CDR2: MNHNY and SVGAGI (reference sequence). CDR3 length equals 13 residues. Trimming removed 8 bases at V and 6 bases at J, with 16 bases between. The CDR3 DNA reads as TGTGCCAGCTCCCTACTCGCCAGGGATGGCTACACCTTC. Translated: CASSLLARDGYTF.

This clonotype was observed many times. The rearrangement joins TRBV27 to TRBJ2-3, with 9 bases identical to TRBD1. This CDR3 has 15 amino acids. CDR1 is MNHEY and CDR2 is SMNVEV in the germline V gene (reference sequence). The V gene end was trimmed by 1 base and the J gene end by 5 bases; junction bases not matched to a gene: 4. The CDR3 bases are TGTGCCAGCAGTTTATTATGGACAGGGGTAGATACGCAGTATTTT. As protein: CASSLLWTGVDTQYF.

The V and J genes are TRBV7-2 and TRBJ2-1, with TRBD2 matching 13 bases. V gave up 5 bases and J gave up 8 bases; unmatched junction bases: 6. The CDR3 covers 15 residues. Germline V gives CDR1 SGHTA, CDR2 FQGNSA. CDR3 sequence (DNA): TGTGCCAGCAGCGACGGACTAGCGGGAGCCGATGAGCAGTTCTTC. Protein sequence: CASSDGLAGADEQFF.

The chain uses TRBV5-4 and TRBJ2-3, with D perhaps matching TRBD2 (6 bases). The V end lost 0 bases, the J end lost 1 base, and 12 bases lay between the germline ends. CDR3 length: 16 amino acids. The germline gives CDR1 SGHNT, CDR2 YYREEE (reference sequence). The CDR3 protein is CASSLGGSSGTDTQYF. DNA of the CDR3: TGTGCCAGCAGCTTGGGGGGGTCTAGCGGCACAGATACGCAGTATTTT.

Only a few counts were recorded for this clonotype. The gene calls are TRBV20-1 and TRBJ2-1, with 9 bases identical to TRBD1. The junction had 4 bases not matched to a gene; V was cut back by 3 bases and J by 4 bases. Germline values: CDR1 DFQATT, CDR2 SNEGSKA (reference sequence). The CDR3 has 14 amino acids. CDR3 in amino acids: CSASGTGNYNEQFF. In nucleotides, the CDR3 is TGCAGTGCTAGTGGGACAGGGAATTACAATGAGCAGTTCTTC.

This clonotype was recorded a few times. The CDR3, as DNA: TGCAGCTCCAAGTCAGATACGCAGTATTTT. Amino acid sequence: CSSKSDTQYF. This chain uses TRBV29-1 with TRBJ2-3; D unresolved. The germline gives CDR1 SQVTM, CDR2 ANQGSEA. Deletions cut 8 bases from V and 4 bases from J, with 7 bases between. CDR3 length equals 10 residues.

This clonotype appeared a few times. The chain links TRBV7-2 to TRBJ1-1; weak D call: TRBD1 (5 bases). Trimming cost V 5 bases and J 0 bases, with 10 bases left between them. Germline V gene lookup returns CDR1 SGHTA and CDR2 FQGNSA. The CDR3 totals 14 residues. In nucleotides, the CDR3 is TGTGCCAGCAGCCGGGGACCGGTGAACACTGAAGCTTTCTTT. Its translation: CASSRGPVNTEAFF.

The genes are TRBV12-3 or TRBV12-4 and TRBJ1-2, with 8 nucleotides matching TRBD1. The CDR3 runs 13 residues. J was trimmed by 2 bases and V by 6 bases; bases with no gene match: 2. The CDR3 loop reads CASSRGPNYGYTF. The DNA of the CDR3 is TGTGCCAGCAGCAGGGGGCCGAACTATGGCTACACCTTC.

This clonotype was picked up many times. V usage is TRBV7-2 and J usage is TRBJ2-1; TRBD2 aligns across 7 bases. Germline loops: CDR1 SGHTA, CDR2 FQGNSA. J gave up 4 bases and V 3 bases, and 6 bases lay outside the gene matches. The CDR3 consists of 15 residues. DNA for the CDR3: TGTGCCAGCAGCTTGGAGCTAGCGGTATACAATGAGCAGTTCTTC. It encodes CASSLELAVYNEQFF.

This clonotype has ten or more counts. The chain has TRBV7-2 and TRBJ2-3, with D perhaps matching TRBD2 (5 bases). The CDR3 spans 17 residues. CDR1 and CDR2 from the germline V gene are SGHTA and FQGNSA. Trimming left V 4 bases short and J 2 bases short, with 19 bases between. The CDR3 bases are TGTGCCAGCAGCTCAGAGGACCTAGCTCCCCTCACAGATACGCAGTATTTT. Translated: CASSSEDLAPLTDTQYF.